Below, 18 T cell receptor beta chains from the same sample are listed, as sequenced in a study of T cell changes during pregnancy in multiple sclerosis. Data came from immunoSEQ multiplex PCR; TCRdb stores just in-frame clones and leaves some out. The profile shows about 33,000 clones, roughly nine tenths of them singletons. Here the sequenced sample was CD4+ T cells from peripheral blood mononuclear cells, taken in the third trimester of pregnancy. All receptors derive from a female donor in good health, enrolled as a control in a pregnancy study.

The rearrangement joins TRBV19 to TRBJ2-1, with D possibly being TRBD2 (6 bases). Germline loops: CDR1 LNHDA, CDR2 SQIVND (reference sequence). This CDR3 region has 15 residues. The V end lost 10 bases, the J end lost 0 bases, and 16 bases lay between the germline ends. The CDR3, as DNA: TGTGCCACACGGGGACTTATGAGCTCCTACAATGAGCAGTTCTTC. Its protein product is CATRGLMSSYNEQFF.

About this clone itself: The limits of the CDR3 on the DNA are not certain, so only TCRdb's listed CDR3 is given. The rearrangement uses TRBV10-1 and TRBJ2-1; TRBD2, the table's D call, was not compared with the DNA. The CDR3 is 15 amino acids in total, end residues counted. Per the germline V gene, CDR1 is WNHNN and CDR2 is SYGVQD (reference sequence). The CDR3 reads CASSSSRGGLREQFF.

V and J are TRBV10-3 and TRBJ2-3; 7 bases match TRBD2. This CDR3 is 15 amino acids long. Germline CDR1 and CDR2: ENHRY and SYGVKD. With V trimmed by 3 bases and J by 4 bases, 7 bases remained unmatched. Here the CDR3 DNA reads TGTGCCATCAGTGATGTGGGAGGGCCATCAGATACGCAGTATTTT. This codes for CAISDVGGPSDTQYF.

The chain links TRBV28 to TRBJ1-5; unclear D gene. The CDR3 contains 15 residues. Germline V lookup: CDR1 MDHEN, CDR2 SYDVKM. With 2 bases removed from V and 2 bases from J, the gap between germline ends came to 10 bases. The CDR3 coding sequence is TGTGCCAGCAGTTTAATCCTCGCGGGCAATCAGCCCCAGCATTTT. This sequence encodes CASSLILAGNQPQHF. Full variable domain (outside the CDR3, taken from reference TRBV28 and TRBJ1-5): DVKVTQSSRYLVKRTGEKVFLECVQDMDHENMFWYRQDPGLGLRLIYFSYDVKMKEKGDIPEGYSVSREKKERFSLILESASTNQTSMYLCASSLILAGNQPQHFGDGTRLSIL.

The CDR3 spells CASSPEVDQPQHF. DNA of the CDR3: TGTGCCAGCAGCCCCGAGGTTGATCAGCCCCAGCATTTT. This rearrangement joins TRBV2 to TRBJ1-5, with D unresolved. The CDR3 is 13 amino acids. CDR1 is SNHLY and CDR2 is FYNNEI in the germline V gene. V was pared by 6 bases and J by 5 bases, with 11 bases between.

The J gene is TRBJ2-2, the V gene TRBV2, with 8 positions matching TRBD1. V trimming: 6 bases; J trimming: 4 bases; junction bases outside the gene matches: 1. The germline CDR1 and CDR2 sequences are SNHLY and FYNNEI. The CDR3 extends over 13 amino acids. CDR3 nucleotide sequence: TGTGCCAGCAGGGACAGGGTCACCGGGGAGCTGTTTTTT. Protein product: CASRDRVTGELFF.

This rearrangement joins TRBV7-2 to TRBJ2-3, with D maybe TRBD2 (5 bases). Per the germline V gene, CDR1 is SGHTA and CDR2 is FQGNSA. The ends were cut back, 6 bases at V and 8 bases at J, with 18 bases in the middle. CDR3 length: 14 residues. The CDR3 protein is CASSGMGAVITQYF. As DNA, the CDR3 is TGTGCCAGCAGTGGGATGGGAGCTGTAATTACGCAGTATTTT.

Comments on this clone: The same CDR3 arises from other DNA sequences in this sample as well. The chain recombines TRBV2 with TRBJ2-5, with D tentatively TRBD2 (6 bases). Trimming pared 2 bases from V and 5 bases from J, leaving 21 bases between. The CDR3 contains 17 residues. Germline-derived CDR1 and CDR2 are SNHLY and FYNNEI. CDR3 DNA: TGTGCCAGCAGTGAAAGGTTGCTAGCGCAAATAGGGGAGACCCAGTACTTC. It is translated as CASSERLLAQIGETQYF.

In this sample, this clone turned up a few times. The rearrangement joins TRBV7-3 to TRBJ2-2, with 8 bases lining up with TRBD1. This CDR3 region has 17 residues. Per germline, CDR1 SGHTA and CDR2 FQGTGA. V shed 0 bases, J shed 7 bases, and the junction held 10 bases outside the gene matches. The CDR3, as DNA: TGTGCCAGCAGCTTAACTCCCGACAGGGGAAAGGGCGGGGAGCTGTTTTTT. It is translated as CASSLTPDRGKGGELFF.

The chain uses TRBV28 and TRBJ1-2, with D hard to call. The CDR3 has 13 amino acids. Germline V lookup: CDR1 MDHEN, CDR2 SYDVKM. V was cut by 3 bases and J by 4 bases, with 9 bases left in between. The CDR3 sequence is CASSLRVPYGYTF. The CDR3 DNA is TGTGCCAGCAGTTTGAGGGTCCCCTATGGCTACACCTTC.

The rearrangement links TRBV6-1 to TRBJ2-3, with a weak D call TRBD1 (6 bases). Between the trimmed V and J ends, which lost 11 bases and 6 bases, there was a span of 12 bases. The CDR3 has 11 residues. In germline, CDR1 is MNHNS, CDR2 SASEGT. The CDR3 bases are TGTGCCGGCTCCCAGGGGGATACGCAGTATTTT. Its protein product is CAGSQGDTQYF.

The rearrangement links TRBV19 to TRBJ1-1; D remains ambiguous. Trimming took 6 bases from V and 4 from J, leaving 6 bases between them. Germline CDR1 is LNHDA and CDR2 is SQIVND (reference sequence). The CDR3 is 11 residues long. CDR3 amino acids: CASRQRTEAFF. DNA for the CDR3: TGTGCCAGTAGGCAGCGCACTGAAGCTTTCTTT. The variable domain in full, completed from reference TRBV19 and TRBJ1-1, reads DGGITQSPKYLFRKEGQNVTLSCEQNLNHDAMYWYRQDPGQGLRLIYYSQIVNDFQKGDIAEGYSVSREKKESFPLTVTSAQKNPTAFYLCASRQRTEAFFGQGTRLTVV.

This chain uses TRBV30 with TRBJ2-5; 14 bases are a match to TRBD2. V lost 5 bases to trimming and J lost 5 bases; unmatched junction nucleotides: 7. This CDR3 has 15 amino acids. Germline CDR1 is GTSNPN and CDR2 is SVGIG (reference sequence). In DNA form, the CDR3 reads TGTGCCTGGGTAGGGACTAGCGGGAGAAGGGAGACCCAGTACTTC. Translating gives CAWVGTSGRRETQYF.

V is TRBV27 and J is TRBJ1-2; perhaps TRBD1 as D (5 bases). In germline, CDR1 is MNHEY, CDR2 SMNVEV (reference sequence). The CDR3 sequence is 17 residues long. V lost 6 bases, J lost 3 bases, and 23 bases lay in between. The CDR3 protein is CASRSTIQGLRHYGYTF. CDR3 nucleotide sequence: TGTGCCAGCAGGTCGACGATTCAGGGTTTGAGGCACTATGGCTACACCTTC.

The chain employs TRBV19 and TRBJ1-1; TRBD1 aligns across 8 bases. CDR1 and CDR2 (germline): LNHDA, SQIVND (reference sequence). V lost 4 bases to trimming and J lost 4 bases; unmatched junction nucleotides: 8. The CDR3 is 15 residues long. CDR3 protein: CASSTRGRVFTEAFF. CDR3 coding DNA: TGTGCCAGTAGTACCAGGGGGCGAGTCTTCACTGAAGCTTTCTTT.

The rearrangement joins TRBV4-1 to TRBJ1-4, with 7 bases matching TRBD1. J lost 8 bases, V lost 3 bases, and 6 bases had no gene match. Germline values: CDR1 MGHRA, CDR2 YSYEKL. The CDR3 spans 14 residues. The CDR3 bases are TGCGCCAGCAGCCAGACAGGGTGGCGGGAAAAACTGTTTTTT. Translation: CASSQTGWREKLFF.

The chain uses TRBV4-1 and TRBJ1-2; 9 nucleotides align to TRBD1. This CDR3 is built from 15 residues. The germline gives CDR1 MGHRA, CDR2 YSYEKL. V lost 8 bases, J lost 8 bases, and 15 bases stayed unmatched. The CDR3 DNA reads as TGCGCCAGCCGCACCGGACAGGGGCGAACCTCCGGCTACACCTTC. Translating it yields CASRTGQGRTSGYTF.

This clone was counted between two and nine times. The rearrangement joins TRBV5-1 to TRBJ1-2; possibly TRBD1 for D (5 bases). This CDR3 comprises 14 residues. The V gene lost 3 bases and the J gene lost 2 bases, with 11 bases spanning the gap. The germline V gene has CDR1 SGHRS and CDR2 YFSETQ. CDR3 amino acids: CASSSQTVNYGYTF. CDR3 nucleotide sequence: TGCGCCAGCAGCTCGCAGACAGTCAACTATGGCTACACCTTC.